This T cell receptor (beta chain) was sequenced for a study of T cell responses to AZD1222 COVID-19 vaccine. This CDR3 is 13 amino acids long. Germline loops: CDR1 SGHAT, CDR2 FQNNGV. Deletions cut 6 bases from V and 6 bases from J, with 14 bases between. TCRdb's copy holds only in-frame clones and misses some; the assay was immunoSEQ multiplex PCR. The sample lists 130,000 or so clones; 80% to 90% were seen once. This chain joins TRBV11-2 and TRBJ1-2; a possible D gene is TRBD1 (5 bases). The sequencing here drew on peripheral blood, taken on day 0 of AZD1222 vaccination. The sequence came from an adult in good health. The CDR3 protein is CASRMIRGDGYTF. The CDR3 region has the DNA TGTGCCAGCAGAATGATCCGGGGGGATGGCTACACCTTC.